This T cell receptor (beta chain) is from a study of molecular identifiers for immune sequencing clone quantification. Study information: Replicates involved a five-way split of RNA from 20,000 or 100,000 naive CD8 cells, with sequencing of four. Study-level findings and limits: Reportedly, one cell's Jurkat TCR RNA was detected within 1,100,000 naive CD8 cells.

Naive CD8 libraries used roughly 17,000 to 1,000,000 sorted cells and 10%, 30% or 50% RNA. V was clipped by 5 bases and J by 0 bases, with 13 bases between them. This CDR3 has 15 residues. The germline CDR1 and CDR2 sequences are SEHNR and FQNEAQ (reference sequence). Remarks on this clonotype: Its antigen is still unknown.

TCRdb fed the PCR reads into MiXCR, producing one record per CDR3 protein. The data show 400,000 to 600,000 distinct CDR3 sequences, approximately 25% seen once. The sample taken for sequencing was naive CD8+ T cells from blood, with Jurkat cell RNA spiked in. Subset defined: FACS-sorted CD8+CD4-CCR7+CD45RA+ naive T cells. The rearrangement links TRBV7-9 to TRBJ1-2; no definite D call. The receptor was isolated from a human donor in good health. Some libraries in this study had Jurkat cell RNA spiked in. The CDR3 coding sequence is TGTGCCAGCAGCCCCATCGAGCGAGCTAACTATGGCTACACCTTC. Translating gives CASSPIERANYGYTF.